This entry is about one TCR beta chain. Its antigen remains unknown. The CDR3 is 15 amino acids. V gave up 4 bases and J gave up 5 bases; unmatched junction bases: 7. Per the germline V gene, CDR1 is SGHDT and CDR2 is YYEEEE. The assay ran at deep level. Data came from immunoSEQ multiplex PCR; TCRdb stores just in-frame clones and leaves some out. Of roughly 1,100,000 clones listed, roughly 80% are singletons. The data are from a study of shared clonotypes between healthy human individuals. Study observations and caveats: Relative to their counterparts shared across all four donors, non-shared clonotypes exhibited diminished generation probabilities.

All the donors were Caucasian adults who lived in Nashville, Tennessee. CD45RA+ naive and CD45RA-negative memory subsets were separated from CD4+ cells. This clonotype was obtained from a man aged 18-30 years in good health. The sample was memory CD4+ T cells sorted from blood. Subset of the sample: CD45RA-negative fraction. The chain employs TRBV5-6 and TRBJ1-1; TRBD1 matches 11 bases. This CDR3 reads CASSTDRGRKTEAFF. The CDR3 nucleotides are TGTGCCAGCAGCACGGACAGGGGGCGGAAGACTGAAGCTTTCTTT.